This TCR beta chain was profiled in a study of T cells in localized non-small cell lung cancer. Study results and caveats: Higher T cell density in the blood was associated with longer overall survival, whereas higher adjacent-lung clonality associated with shorter survival.

Germline-derived CDR1 and CDR2 are KGHSH and LQKENI. Deletions cut 5 bases from V and 4 bases from J, with 11 bases between. The CDR3 is 13 residues long. Profiled with immunoSEQ multiplex PCR; TCRdb holds only in-frame clones, not every one. Here the sample spans about 2,000 clones, approximately 24% being singletons. With respect to this clone: Its antigen remains unknown.

Adjacent lung, free of atypia, was sampled at least 2 cm from the tumor margin. This chain links TRBV18 with TRBJ1-1; D gene unclear. This TCR derives from an older male donor with stage I lung adenocarcinoma. The source was normal lung tissue next to the tumor, collected before any cancer treatment. This CDR3 reads CASSVGLGTEAFF. The DNA of the CDR3 is TGTGCCAGCTCAGTGGGATTGGGCACTGAAGCTTTCTTT.